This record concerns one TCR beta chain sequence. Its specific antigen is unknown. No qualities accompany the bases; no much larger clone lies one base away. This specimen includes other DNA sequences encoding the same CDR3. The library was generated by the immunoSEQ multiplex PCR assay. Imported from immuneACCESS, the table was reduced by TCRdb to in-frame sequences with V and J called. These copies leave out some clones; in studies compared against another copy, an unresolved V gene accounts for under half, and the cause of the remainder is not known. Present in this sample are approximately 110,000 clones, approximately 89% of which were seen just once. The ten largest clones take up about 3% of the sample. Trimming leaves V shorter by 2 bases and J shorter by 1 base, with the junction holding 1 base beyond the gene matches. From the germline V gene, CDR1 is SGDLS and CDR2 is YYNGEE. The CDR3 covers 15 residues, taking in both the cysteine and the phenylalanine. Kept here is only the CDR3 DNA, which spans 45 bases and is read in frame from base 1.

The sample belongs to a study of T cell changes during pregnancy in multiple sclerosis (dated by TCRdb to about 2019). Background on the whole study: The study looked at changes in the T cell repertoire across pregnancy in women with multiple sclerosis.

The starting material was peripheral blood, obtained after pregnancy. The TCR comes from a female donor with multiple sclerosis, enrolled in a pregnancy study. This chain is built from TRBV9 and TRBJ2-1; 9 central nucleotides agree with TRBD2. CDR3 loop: CASSVSGGSYNEQFF. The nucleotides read TGTGCCAGCAGCGTTAGCGGGGGATCCTACAATGAGCAGTTCTTC.